A single sample is the source of the 24 T cell receptor beta chains below, sequenced in a study of cytomegalovirus exposure and HLA in healthy donors (dated by TCRdb to the late 2010s). Library creation used the immunoSEQ multiplex PCR assay. A mixture of 60 forward primers for TCR Vbeta segments and 13 reverse primers for TCR Jbeta segments was used in the multiplex PCR. TCRdb retrieved this table from immuneACCESS and kept in-frame rearrangements only. Not all clones are present; in checked studies, unresolved V genes account for under half, and no reason is known for the remainder. Within this sample are under 200,000 clones, with 75% to 85% of them counted one time only. The ten largest clones take up under 0.9% of the sample. The source material was PBMCs. These receptors were obtained from a woman between 18 and 29 years old in good health and CMV-seronegative.

The rearrangement joins TRBV6-5 to TRBJ2-3, with 7 bases lining up with TRBD2. The J segment lost 3 bases and the V segment lost 4 bases, leaving 7 bases of the junction unmatched. There are 15 residues in the CDR3. The germline gives CDR1 MNHEY, CDR2 SVGAGI. CDR3 loop: CASSLRLADTDTQYF. CDR3 nucleotides: TGTGCCAGCAGTTTGCGGCTAGCGGATACAGATACGCAGTATTTT.

The genes are TRBV15 and TRBJ1-2, with no clear D. V lost 1 base and J lost 0, with 6 bases in between. The CDR3 is 14 residues long. Germline CDR1 and CDR2: LNHNV and YYDKDF (reference sequence). In nucleotides, the CDR3 is TGTGCCACCAGCAGAGGCGGAGCTAACTATGGCTACACCTTC. It specifies CATSRGGANYGYTF.

J is TRBJ1-2 and V is TRBV6-6, with 8 bases that match TRBD1. CDR3 size: 15 residues. Germline assignment: CDR1 MNHNY and CDR2 SVGAGI (reference sequence). Trimming removed 0 bases from V and 3 bases from J; junction bases left unmatched: 3. Written as DNA, the CDR3 is TGTGCCAGCAGTTACTCCGGACAGGGCTACTATGGCTACACCTTC. Protein: CASSYSGQGYYGYTF.

The rearrangement uses TRBV5-8 and TRBJ1-4; 7 bases agree with TRBD1. V lost 3 bases to trimming and J lost 10 bases; unmatched junction nucleotides: 18. Germline V CDR1 and CDR2: SGHTS, YDEGEE. This CDR3 has 17 amino acids. The CDR3 reads CASSYFGTGVGYRKLFF. For the CDR3, the DNA is TGTGCCAGCAGCTATTTTGGTACAGGGGTTGGTTACCGAAAACTGTTTTTT.

J is TRBJ2-7 and V is TRBV27; 12 bases line up with TRBD2. Germline V gene data show CDR1 as MNHEY and CDR2 as SMNVEV (reference sequence). Trimming removed 7 bases from V and 0 bases from J; junction bases left unmatched: 1. The CDR3 is 14 residues long. In nucleotides, the CDR3 is TGTGCCAGCAAACTAGCGGGAGGCTCCTACGAGCAGTACTTC. Amino acid sequence: CASKLAGGSYEQYF.

The CDR3 sequence is CASSYSNGGSYNEQFF. Written as DNA, the CDR3 is TGTGCCAGCAGTTACTCGAACGGGGGCTCCTACAATGAGCAGTTCTTC. The V call is TRBV6-5, the J call TRBJ2-1, with D possibly matching TRBD2 (6 bases). CDR3 length equals 16 residues. With 0 bases removed from V and 0 bases from J, the gap between germline ends came to 9 bases. Germline V lookup: CDR1 MNHEY, CDR2 SVGAGI.

The rearrangement uses TRBV15 and TRBJ2-5, with D maybe TRBD2 (6 bases). The end of the DNA aligns better with TRBJ2-7, so the J call may be wrong. Germline V lookup: CDR1 LNHNV, CDR2 YYDKDF (reference sequence). The CDR3 length is 15 residues. The CDR3 region is CATSRGGVSSYEQYF. Here the CDR3 DNA reads TGTGCCACCAGCAGAGGGGGGGTAAGCTCCTACGAGCAGTACTTC.

This sequence joins TRBV7-8 and TRBJ1-2; the D gene is possibly TRBD1 (6 bases). Trimming took off 5 bases at V and 0 bases at J, with 16 bases between the two ends. Germline CDR1 is SGHVS and CDR2 is FQNEAQ. This CDR3 has 16 amino acids. CDR3 in amino acids: CASSVRTERTNYGYTF. The CDR3 DNA is TGTGCCAGCAGCGTCCGGACAGAGAGAACTAACTATGGCTACACCTTC.

The chain combines TRBV28 with TRBJ2-1; unclear D gene. The CDR3 is 11 amino acids. Trimming removed 3 bases from V and 8 bases from J, with 5 bases in between. Germline CDR1 and CDR2: MDHEN and SYDVKM. The CDR3: CASSLSDEQFF. CDR3 nucleotides: TGTGCCAGCAGTTTGTCTGATGAGCAGTTCTTC.

The chain combines TRBV5-1 with TRBJ1-4; D unresolved. This CDR3 is 11 amino acids long. V lost 0 bases, J lost 14 bases, and 8 bases lay in between. The germline V gene has CDR1 SGHRS and CDR2 YFSETQ. Written as DNA, the CDR3 is TGCGCCAGCAGCTTGGGAAACGGGCTGTTTTTT. Translation: CASSLGNGLFF.

The chain is built from TRBV11-3 and TRBJ2-1; D might be TRBD2 (6 bases). V was clipped by 1 base and J by 7 bases, with 11 bases between them. Germline V gene lookup returns CDR1 SGHNT and CDR2 YENEEA. The CDR3 covers 14 residues. The CDR3 is CASSLVFGGNEQFF. As DNA, the CDR3 is TGTGCCAGCAGCTTAGTGTTTGGAGGGAATGAGCAGTTCTTC. The full variable domain, completed using reference TRBV11-3 and TRBJ2-1, is EAGVVQSPRYKIIEKKQPVAFWCNPISGHNTLYWYLQNLGQGPELLIRYENEEAVDDSQLPKDRFSAERLKGVDSTLKIQPAELGDSAVYLCASSLVFGGNEQFFGPGTRLTVL.

V is TRBV29-1 and J is TRBJ2-1; D gene ambiguous. CDR3 length equals 12 residues. Germline-derived CDR1 and CDR2 are SQVTM and ANQGSEA. Trimming removed 0 bases at V and 7 bases at J, with 7 bases between. CDR3 protein: CSVEDDWNEQFF. CDR3 nucleotides: TGCAGCGTTGAAGATGACTGGAATGAGCAGTTCTTC.

The V call is TRBV2, the J call TRBJ2-2, with TRBD2 matching 7 bases. The J segment lost 0 bases and the V segment lost 3 bases, leaving 10 bases of the junction unmatched. CDR3 length: 18 residues. Germline V gives CDR1 SNHLY, CDR2 FYNNEI. CDR3 nucleotide sequence: TGTGCCAGCAGTGACGGGATGGGAGGGCCCCCGAACACCGGGGAGCTGTTTTTT. Its translation: CASSDGMGGPPNTGELFF.

The rearrangement links TRBV18 to TRBJ1-2; D call uncertain. The CDR3 covers 12 residues. The V gene's germline CDR1 is KGHSH and CDR2 LQKENI. V was trimmed by 3 bases and J by 8 bases, leaving 10 bases between them. Here the CDR3 DNA reads TGTGCCAGCTCACCGTCGACACTCGGCTACACCTTC. The encoded protein is CASSPSTLGYTF.

V gene TRBV18 combines with J gene TRBJ2-1; 9 bases fit TRBD2. V was clipped by 1 base and J by 7 bases; unmatched bases: 17. Per germline, CDR1 KGHSH and CDR2 LQKENI. This CDR3 has 19 amino acids. The CDR3 here is CASSPQGRSRAGGPNEQFF. CDR3 DNA: TGTGCCAGCTCACCACAAGGACGGAGTAGGGCGGGAGGGCCGAATGAGCAGTTCTTC.

The J gene is TRBJ2-1, the V gene TRBV7-9; 7 bases are a match to TRBD1. This CDR3 spans 15 amino acids. The J segment lost 3 bases and the V segment lost 1 base, leaving 3 bases of the junction unmatched. The germline gives CDR1 SEHNR, CDR2 FQNEAQ (reference sequence). The CDR3 is CASSLVDRDYNEQFF. For the CDR3, the DNA is TGTGCCAGCAGCTTAGTCGACAGGGACTACAATGAGCAGTTCTTC.

V gene TRBV7-9 combines with J gene TRBJ2-5, with D perhaps matching TRBD1 (6 bases). Germline V gene lookup returns CDR1 SEHNR and CDR2 FQNEAQ (reference sequence). V gave up 6 bases and J gave up 4 bases, with 15 bases separating them. This CDR3 contains 14 residues. CDR3 sequence (DNA): TGTGCCAGCAGACGGGGACGAGGGGGAGAGACCCAGTACTTC. This codes for CASRRGRGGETQYF.

This clone was counted once. The chain links TRBV28 to TRBJ2-5; possibly TRBD1 for D (6 bases). The end of the DNA is better explained by TRBJ2-7, so the J call may be wrong. The CDR3 extends over 14 amino acids. The germline V gene encodes CDR1 MDHEN and CDR2 SYDVKM. The CDR3 sequence is CASSPTGLTYEQYF. DNA of the CDR3: TGTGCCAGCAGTCCGACAGGTCTTACCTACGAGCAGTACTTC.

On this clone itself: This likely comes from a read error, as the CDR3 has no conserved phenylalanine or tryptophan at its end. This chain links TRBV7-2 with TRBJ2-7, with 7 bases that match TRBD1. The junction had 2 bases not matched to a gene; V was cut back by 3 bases and J by 0 bases. Per the germline V gene, CDR1 is SGHTA and CDR2 is FQGNSA. This CDR3 is built from 14 residues. The CDR3: CASSFDRASYEQYL. CDR3 coding DNA: TGTGCCAGCAGCTTCGACAGGGCCTCCTACGAGCAGTACCTC.

This clone has only a few counts. This rearrangement joins TRBV7-9 to TRBJ2-3, with 10 bases fitting TRBD2. V was pared by 5 bases and J by 5 bases, with 10 bases of the junction left unmatched. CDR3 size: 16 residues. Germline V gene lookup returns CDR1 SEHNR and CDR2 FQNEAQ (reference sequence). This CDR3 reads CASSPWTSGFGDTQYF. CDR3 nucleotides: TGTGCCAGCAGCCCCTGGACTAGCGGTTTTGGAGATACGCAGTATTTT.

The chain recombines TRBV23-1 with TRBJ1-2; tentatively, D is TRBD1 (6 bases). TRBV23-1 is noted as an ORF with a role that remains uncertain. The CDR3 is made up of 16 amino acids. V was clipped by 8 bases and J by 5 bases, with 24 bases between them. The DNA for the CDR3 is TGCGCCAGCTCCCGTTCTGGGGGCGAGGTTGGATATGGCTACACCTTC. Its translation: CASSRSGGEVGYGYTF.

As to this clone: Other DNA sequences from this sample encode an identical CDR3 as well. This chain's CDR3 is CASNLNTGELFF. DNA for the CDR3: TGTGCCAGTAATCTGAACACCGGGGAGCTGTTTTTT. The rearrangement uses TRBV19 and TRBJ2-2, with no clear D. Germline-derived CDR1 and CDR2 are LNHDA and SQIVND (reference sequence). Trimming removed 7 bases from V and 1 base from J, with 4 bases in between. This CDR3 has 12 residues.

V gene TRBV11-2 combines with J gene TRBJ1-1, with D possibly TRBD1 on 5 matching bases. Germline loops: CDR1 SGHAT, CDR2 FQNNGV. This CDR3 contains 19 residues. Trimming took 0 bases from V and 1 from J, leaving 21 bases between them. CDR3 DNA sequence: TGTGCCAGCAGCTTAGAGCCGGGACTCCGACTCCGGGGGAACACTGAAGCTTTCTTT. Amino acids: CASSLEPGLRLRGNTEAFF.

V and J are TRBV5-1 and TRBJ1-3, with 7 bases lining up with TRBD1. Germline V gives CDR1 SGHRS, CDR2 YFSETQ. The CDR3 contains 16 residues. Trimming removed 0 bases from V and 3 bases from J; junction bases left unmatched: 6. The CDR3: CASSLGGGRYGNTIYF. The CDR3 DNA sequence: TGCGCCAGCAGCTTGGGAGGGGGCCGGTATGGAAACACCATATATTTT.